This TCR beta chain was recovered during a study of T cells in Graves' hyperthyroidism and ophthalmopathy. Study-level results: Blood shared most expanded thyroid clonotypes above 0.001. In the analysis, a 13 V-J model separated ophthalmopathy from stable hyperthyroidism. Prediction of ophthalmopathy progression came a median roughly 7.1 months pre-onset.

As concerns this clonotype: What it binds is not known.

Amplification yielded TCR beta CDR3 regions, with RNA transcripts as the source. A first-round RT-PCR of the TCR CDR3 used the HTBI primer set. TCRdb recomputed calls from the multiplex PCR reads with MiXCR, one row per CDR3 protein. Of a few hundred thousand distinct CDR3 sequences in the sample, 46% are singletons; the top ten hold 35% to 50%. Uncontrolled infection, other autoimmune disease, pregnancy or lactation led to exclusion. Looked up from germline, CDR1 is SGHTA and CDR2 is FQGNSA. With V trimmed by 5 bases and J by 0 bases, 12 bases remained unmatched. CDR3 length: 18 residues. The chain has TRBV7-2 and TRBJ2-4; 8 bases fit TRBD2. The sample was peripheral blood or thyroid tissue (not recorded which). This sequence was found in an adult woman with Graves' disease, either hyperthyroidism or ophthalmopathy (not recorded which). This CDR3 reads CASSRGGQWALAKNIQYF. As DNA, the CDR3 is TGTGCCAGCAGCCGGGGGGGCCAGTGGGCATTAGCCAAAAACATTCAGTACTTC.